This passage covers 27 T cell receptor beta chains from one sample sequenced in a study of graft-versus-host responses after intestinal transplantation (dated by TCRdb to 2020 to 2022). The library came from the immunoSEQ multiplex PCR assay. Held by TCRdb, this immuneACCESS table contains in-frame sequences only and omits some clones. Under half of the omission traces to an unresolved V gene where checked; the cause of the rest is unknown. Across this sample there are 35,000 to 40,000 clones, with around 83% seen only once. The ten largest make up about 3.5% of the sample. Material: PBMCs, obtained less than 1,400 days after transplant. Receptor source: a human patient who received an intestinal transplant, so some T cells may come from the graft donor.

The chain carries TRBV5-1 and TRBJ2-1, with a tentative D call TRBD1 (6 bases). Germline CDR1 reads SGHRS; CDR2 reads YFSETQ. The CDR3 runs to 17 residues. The V end was cut by 0 bases, the J end by 0 bases, with 13 bases between. The CDR3 protein is CASSLESLGASYNEQFF. Here the CDR3 DNA reads TGCGCCAGCAGCTTGGAAAGCTTGGGGGCCTCCTACAATGAGCAGTTCTTC. Together with reference TRBV5-1 and TRBJ2-1, the CDR3 gives the full variable domain: KAGVTQTPRYLIKTRGQQVTLSCSPISGHRSVSWYQQTPGQGLQFLFEYFSETQRNKGNFPGRFSGRQFSNSRSEMNVSTLELGDSALYLCASSLESLGASYNEQFFGPGTRLTVL.

This clone was counted only a few times. V gene TRBV2 combines with J gene TRBJ1-6; tentatively, D is TRBD1 (5 bases). The germline V and J ends were trimmed by 8 bases and 8 bases, with 13 bases remaining between them. Germline CDR1 reads SNHLY; CDR2 reads FYNNEI. This CDR3 spans 13 amino acids. The CDR3 is CASRVGLHSPLHF. The CDR3 nucleotides are TGTGCCAGCCGAGTGGGGCTCCATTCACCCCTCCACTTT.

The J gene is TRBJ1-1, the V gene TRBV29-1; D gene unclear. The CDR3 spans 13 residues. V was trimmed by 6 bases and J by 4 bases, leaving 15 bases between them. CDR1 and CDR2 (germline): SQVTM, ANQGSEA. This CDR3 reads CSVVVPGGTEAFF. CDR3 coding DNA: TGCAGCGTCGTCGTTCCTGGAGGCACTGAAGCTTTCTTT.

This chain links TRBV12-5 with TRBJ2-2, with D perhaps given as TRBD1 or TRBD2 (5 bases each). The CDR3 totals 15 residues. CDR1 and CDR2 from the germline V gene are LGHNT and FRNRAP. V lost 0 bases, J lost 4 bases, and 9 bases lay in between. In DNA form, the CDR3 reads TGTGCTAGTGGTTTGGTACCGGGGCCCACCGGGGAGCTGTTTTTT. This encodes CASGLVPGPTGELFF.

The chain is built from TRBV19 and TRBJ2-1; D is perhaps TRBD1 (5 bases). Trimming pared 3 bases from V and 7 bases from J, leaving 13 bases between. The germline gives CDR1 LNHDA, CDR2 SQIVND (reference sequence). The CDR3 consists of 14 residues. This chain's CDR3 is CASSILWRTNEQFF. In DNA, the CDR3 is TGTGCCAGTAGTATTCTCTGGCGGACAAATGAGCAGTTCTTC.

This clone appeared a few times. The chain is built from TRBV9 and TRBJ1-2; D may be TRBD1 (6 bases). V was shortened by 0 bases and J by 2 bases, with 14 bases between the two germline ends. CDR1 and CDR2 from the germline V gene are SGDLS and YYNGEE. CDR3 length: 16 amino acids. CDR3 region: CASSVGVGGLNYGYTF. In DNA, the CDR3 is TGTGCCAGCAGCGTAGGGGTAGGGGGGCTCAACTATGGCTACACCTTC.

The V call is TRBV18, the J call TRBJ2-1, with TRBD2 identical over 14 bases. The CDR3 spans 14 residues. The trim removed 6 bases at V and 5 bases at J, leaving 0 bases unmatched. Germline lookup yields CDR1 KGHSH and CDR2 LQKENI. The CDR3 loop reads CASSGLAGDNEQFF. The CDR3 bases are TGTGCCAGCTCGGGACTAGCGGGGGACAATGAGCAGTTCTTC.

The gene calls are TRBV9 and TRBJ2-3, with 8 bases aligning to TRBD2. Trimming cost V 0 bases and J 2 bases; bases outside gene matches: 5. The germline V gene encodes CDR1 SGDLS and CDR2 YYNGEE. The CDR3 runs to 16 residues. In nucleotides, the CDR3 is TGTGCCAGCAGCGTAGGTGCGGGGGGCCCCACAGATACGCAGTATTTT. Translated, it gives CASSVGAGGPTDTQYF.

As concerns this clone: A much more abundant neighbour one base away suggests this may be a read error. J is TRBJ2-7 and V is TRBV28; D remains ambiguous. V lost 5 bases, J lost 2 bases, and 4 bases lay in between. The germline CDR1 and CDR2 sequences are MDHEN and SYDVKM. The CDR3 consists of 11 residues. CDR3 in amino acids: CASSGAYEQYF. The CDR3 coding sequence is TGTGCCAGCAGTGGGGCCTACGAGCAGTACTTC.

The chain joins TRBV18 to TRBJ1-2, with 9 bases lining up with TRBD1. Germline CDR1 KGHSH, CDR2 LQKENI. The V and J ends lost 6 bases and 7 bases, in that order; junction bases with no gene match: 15. The CDR3 sequence is 16 residues long. CDR3 bases: TGTGCCAGCTCTACCGACCCTCAGACAGGGGGTACTGGCTACACCTTC. Its protein product is CASSTDPQTGGTGYTF.

The chain recombines TRBV7-8 with TRBJ1-5; D is unclear. V was pared by 2 bases and J by 5 bases, with 7 bases between. The germline V gene has CDR1 SGHVS and CDR2 FQNEAQ. CDR3 size: 13 residues. Here the CDR3 reads CASSLRRDQPQHF. CDR3 DNA sequence: TGTGCCAGCAGCTTAAGGAGAGATCAGCCCCAGCATTTT.

V gene TRBV27 combines with J gene TRBJ2-1; the D is unclear. The CDR3 is 13 amino acids. The germline V and J ends were trimmed by 3 bases and 6 bases, with 9 bases remaining between them. Germline CDR1 and CDR2: MNHEY and SMNVEV (reference sequence). The CDR3 DNA follows: TGTGCCAGCAGTTTTGGGATCATCAATGAGCAGTTCTTC. Its translation is CASSFGIINEQFF.

This clone has just a few counts. The J gene is TRBJ2-3, the V gene TRBV4-2; 12 bases line up with TRBD2. The CDR3 extends over 17 amino acids. V shed 2 bases, J shed 4 bases, and the junction held 7 bases outside the gene matches. CDR1 and CDR2 from the germline V gene are LGHNA and YNFKEQ. CDR3 loop: CASSQRASGGGSDTQYF. CDR3 coding DNA: TGTGCCAGCAGCCAAAGGGCTAGCGGGGGGGGTTCAGATACGCAGTATTTT.

The chain carries TRBV19 and TRBJ2-6; maybe TRBD1 (6 bases). From germline, CDR1 is LNHDA and CDR2 SQIVND (reference sequence). The V gene lost 3 bases and the J gene lost 0 bases, with 9 bases spanning the gap. The CDR3 spans 16 residues. CDR3 in amino acids: CASSMDSLSGANVLTF. The CDR3 region has the DNA TGTGCCAGTAGTATGGACAGCCTCTCTGGGGCCAACGTCCTGACTTTC.

This clone was seen just once. The V call is TRBV30, the J call TRBJ1-3; perhaps TRBD1 as D (5 bases). CDR1 and CDR2 (germline): GTSNPN, SVGIG (reference sequence). V was clipped by 0 bases and J by 9 bases, with 6 bases between them. The CDR3 spans 11 residues. The CDR3 region has the DNA TGTGCCTGGAGTGTCGGGGCCACCATATATTTT. This codes for CAWSVGATIYF. The full variable domain, its missing parts supplied by reference TRBV30 and TRBJ1-3, is SQTIHQWPATLVQPVGSPLSLECTVEGTSNPNLYWYRQAAGRGLQLLFYSVGIGQISSEVPQNLSASRPQDRQFILSSKKLLLSDSGFYLCAWSVGATIYFGEGSWLTVV.

Here the CDR3 DNA reads TGTGCCAGCAGTTTACAGGCGGGGAGGACTGGAAACACCATATATTTT. Protein product: CASSLQAGRTGNTIYF. The V and J genes are TRBV28 and TRBJ1-3; D remains unclear. Trimming removed 2 bases at V and 2 bases at J, with 13 bases between. Germline V gene data show CDR1 as MDHEN and CDR2 as SYDVKM. The CDR3 runs 16 residues.

J is TRBJ1-1 and V is TRBV5-1; TRBD1 might be the D (6 bases). Germline CDR1 is SGHRS and CDR2 is YFSETQ. V shed 4 bases and J shed 4 bases, with 17 bases lying between them. CDR3 length: 15 amino acids. This CDR3 is CASSPGGAEGTEAFF. The CDR3, as DNA: TGCGCCAGCAGCCCCGGGGGGGCCGAGGGCACTGAAGCTTTCTTT.

The chain combines TRBV7-6 with TRBJ2-7, with 8 positions matching TRBD1. The CDR3 runs to 14 residues. V lost 3 bases and J lost 3; bases outside the gene matches: 4. From germline, CDR1 is SGHVS and CDR2 FNYEAQ. CDR3 DNA sequence: TGTGCCAGCAGCTTCGGGACAGGTTTCTACGAGCAGTACTTC. This translates into CASSFGTGFYEQYF.

V usage is TRBV9 and J usage is TRBJ1-4; D uncertain. Germline loops: CDR1 SGDLS, CDR2 YYNGEE. V was pared by 0 bases and J by 6 bases, with 9 bases between. The CDR3 length is 14 residues. The CDR3 spells CASSVGGVDEKLFF. Here the CDR3 DNA reads TGTGCCAGCAGCGTAGGGGGTGTGGATGAAAAACTGTTTTTT. The full variable domain, rest sourced from reference TRBV9 and TRBJ1-4, is DSGVTQTPKHLITATGQRVTLRCSPRSGDLSVYWYQQSLDQGLQFLIQYYNGEERAKGNILERFSAQQFPDLHSELNLSSLELGDSALYFCASSVGGVDEKLFFGSGTQLSVL.

The chain is built from TRBV30 and TRBJ1-1; D is unclear. The CDR3 is 14 residues long. V was pared by 3 bases and J by 3 bases, with 14 bases between. Germline values: CDR1 GTSNPN, CDR2 SVGIG (reference sequence). CDR3 sequence (DNA): TGTGCCTGGAGAAGGGAAGTTGGGTACACTGAAGCTTTCTTT. This gives the protein CAWRREVGYTEAFF.

V is TRBV5-6 and J is TRBJ2-1, with TRBD1 identical over 9 bases. The ends lost 4 bases at V and 6 bases at J; junction bases unmatched: 8. CDR1 is SGHDT, CDR2 YYEEEE, per germline. This CDR3 comprises 15 residues. CDR3 residues: CASSPGQGFGNEQFF. CDR3 coding DNA: TGTGCCAGCAGCCCGGGACAGGGCTTTGGCAATGAGCAGTTCTTC.

This clone was recorded a few times. The chain is built from TRBV28 and TRBJ1-1, with D perhaps TRBD1 (5 bases). Germline lookup yields CDR1 MDHEN and CDR2 SYDVKM. Trimming cost V 8 bases and J 0 bases, with 16 bases left between them. This CDR3 region has 15 residues. The CDR3 DNA follows: TGTGCCAGCCGAGGCGGGGGTTTCATGAACACTGAAGCTTTCTTT. As protein: CASRGGGFMNTEAFF.

The rearrangement uses TRBV19 and TRBJ2-3; no definite D call. V gave up 5 bases and J gave up 3 bases, with 9 bases separating them. This CDR3 region has 13 residues. The germline gives CDR1 LNHDA, CDR2 SQIVND (reference sequence). The CDR3 reads CASSPHRTDTQYF. CDR3 nucleotide sequence: TGTGCCAGTAGTCCCCACCGTACAGATACGCAGTATTTT.

The chain combines TRBV27 with TRBJ2-2; D is uncertain. V was cut by 3 bases and J by 7 bases, with 15 bases left in between. Germline V gene data show CDR1 as MNHEY and CDR2 as SMNVEV (reference sequence). This CDR3 has 15 amino acids. The CDR3, as DNA: TGTGCCAGCAGTTTCAGAGGACGGGCGGTCGGGGAGCTGTTTTTT. It is translated as CASSFRGRAVGELFF.

The chain has TRBV7-3 and TRBJ2-1; 11 nucleotides align to TRBD2. Germline V lookup: CDR1 SGHTA, CDR2 FQGTGA. V dropped 6 bases and J dropped 2; count of bases not matched to a gene: 3. CDR3 length: 15 amino acids. The DNA for the CDR3 is TGTGCCAGCAGTTTACTAGCGGGGGCCTACAATGAGCAGTTCTTC. This sequence encodes CASSLLAGAYNEQFF.

With regard to this clone: In the same sample, other DNA sequences code for this CDR3. V gene TRBV5-1 combines with J gene TRBJ1-2, with D tentatively TRBD1 (6 bases). V was pared by 4 bases and J by 4 bases, with 11 bases between. Per germline, CDR1 SGHRS and CDR2 YFSETQ. The CDR3 consists of 13 residues. CDR3 DNA sequence: TGCGCCAGCAGCCCTTTGGACAGCTATGGCTACACCTTC. This translates into CASSPLDSYGYTF. The whole variable domain, filled in from reference TRBV5-1 and TRBJ1-2, reads KAGVTQTPRYLIKTRGQQVTLSCSPISGHRSVSWYQQTPGQGLQFLFEYFSETQRNKGNFPGRFSGRQFSNSRSEMNVSTLELGDSALYLCASSPLDSYGYTFGSGTRLTVV.

The gene calls are TRBV5-1 and TRBJ1-1, with a weak D call TRBD1 (5 bases). CDR3 length: 15 residues. Trimming pared 2 bases from V and 2 bases from J, leaving 13 bases between. Germline values: CDR1 SGHRS, CDR2 YFSETQ. The CDR3 region is CASSFGRQPNTEAFF. DNA of the CDR3: TGCGCCAGCAGCTTTGGCAGACAGCCTAACACTGAAGCTTTCTTT.